This T cell receptor beta chain was observed in a study of CD8+CD57+ T cells in acquired aplastic anemia. Across the whole study: On average, sorted CD4+ and CD8+ cells gave 3 to 4 ug of DNA.

Before being chosen for sequencing, patients had shown CD8+CD57+ cell expansion by flow cytometry. Acquired aplastic anemia of severe grade affected all patients. Germline CDR1 MGHDK, CDR2 SYGVNS. The CDR3 is 13 amino acids. Trimming removed 3 bases from V and 6 bases from J, with 11 bases in between. Genomic DNA provided the template from which TCR beta VDJ and CDR3 profiles were obtained. TCRdb passed the reads through MiXCR, listing each CDR3 protein once. The sample has about 200,000 distinct CDR3 sequences; about 60% are singletons. Regarding the study as a whole: The same twenty-nine CD8+ CDR3 sequences occurred in patients and in controls.

There are a few counts of this clonotype. Its antigen is unidentified. The receptor comes from a human donor with aplastic anemia. The material sequenced was sorted CD4+, CD8+, or CD8+CD57+ T cells (not recorded which) from PBMCs. The chain is built from TRBV25-1 and TRBJ1-1; no reliable D call. CDR3: CASSDPRSAEAFF. In DNA, the CDR3 is TGTGCCAGCAGTGATCCCCGTAGCGCTGAAGCTTTCTTT.